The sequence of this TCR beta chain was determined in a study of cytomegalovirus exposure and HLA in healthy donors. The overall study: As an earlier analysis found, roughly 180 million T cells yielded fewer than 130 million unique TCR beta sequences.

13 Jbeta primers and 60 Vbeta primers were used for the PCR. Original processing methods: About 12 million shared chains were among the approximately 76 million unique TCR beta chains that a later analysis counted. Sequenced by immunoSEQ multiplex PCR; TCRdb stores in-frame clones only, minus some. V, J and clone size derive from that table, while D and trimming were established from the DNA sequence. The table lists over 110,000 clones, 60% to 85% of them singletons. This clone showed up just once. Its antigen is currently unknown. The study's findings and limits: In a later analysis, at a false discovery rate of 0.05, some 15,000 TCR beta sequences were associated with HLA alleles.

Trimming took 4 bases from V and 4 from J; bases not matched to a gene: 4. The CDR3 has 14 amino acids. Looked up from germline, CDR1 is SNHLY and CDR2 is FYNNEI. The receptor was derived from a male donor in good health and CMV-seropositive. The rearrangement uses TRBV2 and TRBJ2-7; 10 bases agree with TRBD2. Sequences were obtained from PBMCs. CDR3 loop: CASSASSGRYEQYF. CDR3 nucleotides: TGTGCCAGCAGTGCGTCTAGCGGGAGATACGAGCAGTACTTC. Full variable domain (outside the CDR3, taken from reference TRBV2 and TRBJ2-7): EPEVTQTPSHQVTQMGQEVILRCVPISNHLYFYWYRQILGQKVEFLVSFYNNEISEKSEIFDDQFSVERPDGSNFTLKIRSTKLEDSAMYFCASSASSGRYEQYFGPGTRLTVT.